A single sample is the source of the 26 T cell receptor beta chains below, sequenced in a study of response to subunit inactivated influenza vaccine. One entry per CDR3 protein results from TCRdb running MiXCR on the RT-PCR reads. The table shows 300,000 to 350,000 distinct CDR3 sequences, with about a fifth occurring only once. Sequencing used PBMCs from blood, obtained around 22 months after vaccination. Source of these receptors: a man aged 45-69 years who received an inactivated influenza vaccine.

This chain's CDR3 is CASSAPFRDREQYF. CDR3 sequence (DNA): TGTGCCAGCAGCGCCCCGTTTCGGGACAGGGAGCAGTACTTC. The V call is TRBV21-1, the J call TRBJ2-7; the table calls TRBD1, which could not be checked here. TRBV21-1 is labeled a pseudogene. The CDR3 is 14 amino acids.

This clonotype has just a few counts. The chain recombines TRBV20-1 with TRBJ2-3, with D unresolved. Germline V gene sequence: CDR1 DFQATT, CDR2 SNEGSKA (reference sequence). CDR3 size: 12 residues. V lost 4 bases, J lost 3 bases, and 8 bases lay in between. CDR3 amino acids: CSAIDLTDTQYF. As DNA, the CDR3 is TGCAGTGCTATAGATCTGACAGATACGCAGTATTTT.

At least ten counts were recorded for this clonotype. The rearrangement links TRBV6-2 or TRBV6-3 to TRBJ2-5, with 12 bases fitting TRBD2. Germline V gene lookup returns CDR1 MNHEY and CDR2 SVGEGT. Germline trimming cut 5 bases from V and 5 bases from J; bases unmatched to any gene: 3. This CDR3 spans 14 amino acids. CDR3 residues: CASSRLAGEETQYF. The CDR3 nucleotides read TGTGCCAGCAGTCGACTAGCGGGAGAGGAGACCCAGTACTTC.

This clonotype has a handful of counts. J is TRBJ1-1 and V is TRBV7-9; TRBD1 matches at 7 bases. Per germline, CDR1 SEHNR and CDR2 FQNEAQ (reference sequence). Unmatched junction bases numbered 9, after V lost 5 bases and J lost 12 bases. The CDR3 is 12 residues long. In nucleotides, the CDR3 is TGTGCCAGCAGCCCAGGGGGAGGGACCCCTTTCTTT. Its translation: CASSPGGGTPFF.

There are a few counts of this clonotype. This chain links TRBV25-1 with TRBJ2-2, with 7 bases aligning to TRBD1. The germline V gene encodes CDR1 MGHDK and CDR2 SYGVNS. This CDR3 spans 16 amino acids. The ends lost 5 bases at V and 4 bases at J; junction bases unmatched: 10. CDR3 coding DNA: TGTGCCAGCAGTCCCCTCGACAGGGTTGGCACCGGGGAGCTGTTTTTT. This encodes CASSPLDRVGTGELFF. Full variable domain (outside the CDR3, taken from reference TRBV25-1 and TRBJ2-2): EADIYQTPRYLVIGTGKKITLECSQTMGHDKMYWYQQDPGMELHLIHYSYGVNSTEKGDLSSESTVSRIRTEHFPLTLESARPSHTSQYLCASSPLDRVGTGELFFGEGSRLTVL.

This clonotype has more than one count but fewer than ten. V usage is TRBV2 and J usage is TRBJ2-2, with D hard to call. The CDR3 loop spans 13 amino acids. From germline, CDR1 is SNHLY and CDR2 FYNNEI. V lost 7 bases and J 0 bases, leaving 6 bases between the germline ends. CDR3 nucleotide sequence: TGTGCCAGCAAGACTGCGAACACCGGGGAGCTGTTTTTT. Encoded protein: CASKTANTGELFF.

CDR3 amino acids: CAGGTEPYGYTF. The CDR3 region has the DNA TGTGCCGGAGGGACAGAACCCTATGGCTACACCTTC. V and J are TRBV2 and TRBJ1-2, with 7 positions matching TRBD1. Trimming cost V 11 bases and J 4 bases; bases outside gene matches: 7. This CDR3 is built from 12 residues. CDR1 SNHLY and CDR2 FYNNEI come from the germline V gene.

The V call is TRBV6-6, the J call TRBJ2-7; D is perhaps TRBD1 (6 bases). The CDR3 runs to 12 residues. Trimming removed 6 bases at V and 7 bases at J, with 13 bases between. The germline V gene has CDR1 MNHNY and CDR2 SVGAGI (reference sequence). Written as DNA, the CDR3 is TGTGCCAGCAGAGGCACAGGGCGGGAGCAGTACTTC. Protein product: CASRGTGREQYF.

The chain has TRBV7-9 and TRBJ1-1, with D tentatively TRBD1 (5 bases). This CDR3 is 12 amino acids long. Trimming cost V 1 base and J 12 bases, with 12 bases left between them. CDR1 and CDR2 (germline): SEHNR, FQNEAQ (reference sequence). This CDR3 reads CASSLGGDLTFF. In DNA, the CDR3 is TGTGCCAGCAGCTTAGGAGGGGATCTTACTTTCTTT.

This clonotype has ten or more counts. This chain connects TRBV7-9 to TRBJ1-1; D not certain. Germline CDR1 SEHNR, CDR2 FQNEAQ (reference sequence). The CDR3 is made up of 15 amino acids. V gave up 1 base and J gave up 6 bases, with 15 bases separating them. The CDR3 sequence: CASSLEGLQSSEAFF. CDR3 nucleotides: TGTGCCAGCAGCTTAGAAGGTCTACAGTCTTCTGAAGCTTTCTTT.

The table lists this clonotype with a few counts. The chain joins TRBV19 to TRBJ2-1; TRBD2 agrees at 12 bases. CDR1 and CDR2 from the germline V gene are LNHDA and SQIVND (reference sequence). The CDR3 loop spans 17 amino acids. After removal of 4 bases from V and 0 bases from J, the junction contained 4 bases not matched to a gene. The DNA for the CDR3 is TGTGCCAGTAGTAGGCTAGCGGGGGGGCACTCCTACAATGAGCAGTTCTTC. The encoded protein is CASSRLAGGHSYNEQFF.

This clonotype was detected ten times or more. The V gene is TRBV12-3 or TRBV12-4, the J gene TRBJ1-2, with 7 bases aligning to TRBD1. V lost 5 bases to trimming and J lost 1 base; unmatched junction nucleotides: 22. The CDR3 loop spans 20 amino acids. The CDR3 reads CASSDDRVFAAMDLNYGYTF. CDR3 coding DNA: TGTGCCAGCAGTGACGACAGGGTTTTTGCTGCAATGGACCTTAACTATGGCTACACCTTC.

This clonotype was recorded many times. The chain joins TRBV12-3 or TRBV12-4 to TRBJ1-1, with a tentative D call TRBD1 (5 bases). Trimming took off 6 bases at V and 1 base at J, with 9 bases between the two ends. The CDR3 is made up of 13 amino acids. The CDR3 loop is CASRLQGNTEAFF. The CDR3 DNA is TGTGCCAGCAGACTCCAGGGGAACACTGAAGCTTTCTTT.

The chain combines TRBV30 with TRBJ2-2; D possibly corresponds to TRBD2 (5 bases). CDR1 GTSNPN and CDR2 SVGIG come from the germline V gene (reference sequence). V lost 2 bases, J lost 5 bases, and 18 bases lay in between. The CDR3 consists of 16 residues. Here the CDR3 reads CAWSPPGFGGTGELFF. The CDR3 DNA reads TGTGCCTGGAGTCCACCGGGTTTTGGAGGTACCGGGGAGCTGTTTTTT.

This chain uses TRBV5-4 with TRBJ2-2; no clear D. The germline V gene encodes CDR1 SGHNT and CDR2 YYREEE (reference sequence). CDR3 length: 16 amino acids. Trimming shortened V by 0 bases and J by 1 base, and 10 bases separated the two germline ends. The CDR3, as DNA: TGTGCCAGCAGCTTGGTCAGACAACTGAACACCGGGGAGCTGTTTTTT. The encoded protein is CASSLVRQLNTGELFF. Using reference TRBV5-4 and TRBJ2-2 for the parts outside the CDR3, the full variable domain is ETGVTQSPTHLIKTRGQQVTLRCSSQSGHNTVSWYQQALGQGPQFIFQYYREEENGRGNFPPRFSGLQFPNYSSELNVNALELDDSALYLCASSLVRQLNTGELFFGEGSRLTVL.

This clonotype was observed a few times. V and J are TRBV9 and TRBJ2-7; tentatively, D is TRBD1 (6 bases). This CDR3 is built from 14 residues. Germline V gene lookup returns CDR1 SGDLS and CDR2 YYNGEE. V lost 3 bases to trimming and J lost 4 bases, with 14 bases between them. The CDR3 region has the DNA TGTGCCAGCAGCGCAGGGGTACAGTCGTACGAGCAGTACTTC. Residues: CASSAGVQSYEQYF.

The chain is built from TRBV2 and TRBJ1-3; D may be TRBD1 (5 bases). CDR3 length: 16 amino acids. From germline, CDR1 is SNHLY and CDR2 FYNNEI. V was trimmed by 1 base and J by 0 bases, leaving 10 bases between them. The CDR3 DNA reads as TGTGCCAGCAGTGAAGGGAGGGGCGTCTCTGGAAACACCATATATTTT. Translated, it gives CASSEGRGVSGNTIYF.

In its sample, this clonotype was seen a few times. The gene calls are TRBV4-1 and TRBJ2-5; tentative D call: TRBD2 (5 bases). Germline CDR1 and CDR2: MGHRA and YSYEKL. Trimming stripped 4 bases from V and 4 bases from J, with 13 bases between. The CDR3 contains 14 residues. The CDR3 coding sequence is TGCGCCAGCAGCCCCCCCGGCGGGCGAGAGACCCAGTACTTC. Amino acids: CASSPPGGRETQYF.

This clonotype showed up many times. In DNA, the CDR3 is TGTGCCAGCAGCCGGTGGGAATCGGTGAACACTGAAGCTTTCTTT. It is translated as CASSRWESVNTEAFF. This rearrangement joins TRBV3-1 to TRBJ1-1, with D unclear. The germline V gene has CDR1 LGHDT and CDR2 YNNKEL (reference sequence). V dropped 4 bases and J dropped 0 bases, with 12 bases sitting between them. This CDR3 contains 15 residues.

The chain carries TRBV12-3 or TRBV12-4 and TRBJ1-6, with D tentatively TRBD1 (6 bases). The CDR3 has 14 amino acids. V lost 5 bases and J lost 6, with 11 bases in between. In nucleotides, the CDR3 is TGTGCCAGCAGTCTGGGGGCTGGTAATTCACCCCTCCACTTT. This translates into CASSLGAGNSPLHF.

This clonotype has at least ten counts. J is TRBJ2-5 and V is TRBV20-1; D is undetermined. The germline V gene has CDR1 DFQATT and CDR2 SNEGSKA (reference sequence). CDR3 length: 10 residues. Written as DNA, the CDR3 is TGCAGCACGGAACGAGAGACCCAGTACTTC. Translation: CSTERETQYF.

The chain has TRBV12-3 or TRBV12-4 and TRBJ2-2, with 7 positions matching TRBD2. The CDR3 extends over 14 amino acids. V trimming: 10 bases; J trimming: 6 bases; junction bases outside the gene matches: 11. CDR3 DNA sequence: TGTGCCAACGGGGGGTGGGGCGACGCCGGGGAGCTGTTTTTT. Its translation: CANGGWGDAGELFF.

The V call is TRBV20-1, the J call TRBJ2-1, with 7 bases identical to TRBD2. Germline CDR1 and CDR2: DFQATT and SNEGSKA (reference sequence). Germline trimming cut 0 bases from V and 4 bases from J; bases unmatched to any gene: 6. The CDR3 consists of 15 residues. The CDR3 nucleotides are TGCAGTGCTAGAGAATCTGCGGGGGATTACAATGAGCAGTTCTTC. Protein: CSARESAGDYNEQFF.

The gene calls are TRBV5-1 and TRBJ2-7; TRBD2 aligns across 10 bases. The CDR3 contains 15 residues. Trimming at V came to 3 bases and at J to 7 bases, leaving 10 bases not matched to a gene. CDR1 SGHRS and CDR2 YFSETQ come from the germline V gene. As DNA, the CDR3 is TGCGCCAGCAGCTCCCTAGCGGGAGAAAAGGGTGAGCAGTACTTC. This gives the protein CASSSLAGEKGEQYF.

This clonotype occurred many times. The chain recombines TRBV4-2 with TRBJ1-5; D perhaps matches TRBD1 (6 bases). Trimming stripped 4 bases from V and 7 bases from J, with 17 bases between. CDR3 length: 15 residues. Germline V gene data show CDR1 as LGHNA and CDR2 as YNFKEQ. In nucleotides, the CDR3 is TGTGCCAGCAGCCGGGAAGGACAGCGGGGCCAGCCCCAGCATTTT. This encodes CASSREGQRGQPQHF.

CDR3 amino acids: CASSLMVGESQYF. The CDR3 coding sequence is TGTGCCAGCAGTTTGATGGTGGGGGAGTCCCAGTACTTC. The rearrangement uses TRBV12-3 or TRBV12-4 and TRBJ2-5; D could derive from TRBD1 or TRBD2 (5 bases each). The CDR3 covers 13 residues. V was cut by 3 bases and J by 9 bases, with 14 bases left in between.